This T cell receptor (beta chain) was sequenced for a study of blood T cell repertoires in COVID-19. Study context: The United States, Italy and Spain were the sources of the acute and convalescent COVID-19 samples. T cells, B-cell-depleted T cells, or PBMCs provided the cDNA or gDNA that served as material.

Germline CDR1 is SGDLS and CDR2 is YYNGEE. The CDR3 is 16 amino acids. J was trimmed by 4 bases and V by 2 bases; bases with no gene match: 5. Per the authors' pipeline: Counts of nucleated cells, estimated from reference gene primer amplification, were obtained. Clones were read by immunoSEQ multiplex PCR, and TCRdb kept only the in-frame ones, dropping some. V, J and clone size were drawn from that table, and D and trimming were deduced from the DNA. The sample holds hundreds of thousands of clones; nearly 90% are singletons and the top ten take 10% to 15%. This receptor was identified in a woman in her late teens or twenties who had recovered from COVID-19. Input material: peripheral blood. V is TRBV9 and J is TRBJ2-5, with 13 bases aligning to TRBD2. The CDR3 DNA sequence: TGTGCCAGCAGCGTTACTAGCGGGAGGGCATCAGAGACCCAGTACTTC. Protein: CASSVTSGRASETQYF. Looking up the rest from reference TRBV9 and TRBJ2-5 gives the full variable domain: DSGVTQTPKHLITATGQRVTLRCSPRSGDLSVYWYQQSLDQGLQFLIQYYNGEERAKGNILERFSAQQFPDLHSELNLSSLELGDSALYFCASSVTSGRASETQYFGPGTRLLVL.